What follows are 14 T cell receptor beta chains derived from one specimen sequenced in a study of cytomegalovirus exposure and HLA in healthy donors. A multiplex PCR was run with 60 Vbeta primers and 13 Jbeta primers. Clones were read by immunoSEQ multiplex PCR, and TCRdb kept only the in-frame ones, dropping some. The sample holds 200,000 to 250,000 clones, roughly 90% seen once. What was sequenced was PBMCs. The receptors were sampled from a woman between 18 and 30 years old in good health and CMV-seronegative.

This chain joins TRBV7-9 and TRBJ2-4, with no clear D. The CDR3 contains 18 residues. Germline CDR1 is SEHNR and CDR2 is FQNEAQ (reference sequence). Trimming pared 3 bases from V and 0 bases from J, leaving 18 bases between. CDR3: CASSFHLDTRVAKNIQYF. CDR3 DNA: TGTGCCAGCAGCTTTCATCTAGATACCCGAGTAGCCAAAAACATTCAGTACTTC.

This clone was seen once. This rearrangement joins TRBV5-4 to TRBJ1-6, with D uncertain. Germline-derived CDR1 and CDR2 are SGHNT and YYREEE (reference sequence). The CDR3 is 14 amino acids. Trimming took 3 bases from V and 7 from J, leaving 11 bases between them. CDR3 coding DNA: TGTGCCAGCAGCTATGAACCGGGGAATTCACCCCTCCACTTT. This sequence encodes CASSYEPGNSPLHF.

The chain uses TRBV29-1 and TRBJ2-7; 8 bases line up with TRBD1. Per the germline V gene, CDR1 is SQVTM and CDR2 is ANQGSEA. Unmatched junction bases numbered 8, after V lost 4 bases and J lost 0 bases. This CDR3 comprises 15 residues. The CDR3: CSVVAGTGGSYEQYF. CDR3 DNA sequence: TGCAGCGTTGTCGCGGGAACAGGGGGCTCCTACGAGCAGTACTTC.

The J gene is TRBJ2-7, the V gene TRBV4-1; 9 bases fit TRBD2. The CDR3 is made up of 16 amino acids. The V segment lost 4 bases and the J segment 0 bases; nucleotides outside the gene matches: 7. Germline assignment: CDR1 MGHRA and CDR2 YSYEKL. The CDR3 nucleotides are TGCGCCAGCAGCCCCCGGCTAGCGGGGTACTCCTACGAGCAGTACTTC. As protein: CASSPRLAGYSYEQYF.

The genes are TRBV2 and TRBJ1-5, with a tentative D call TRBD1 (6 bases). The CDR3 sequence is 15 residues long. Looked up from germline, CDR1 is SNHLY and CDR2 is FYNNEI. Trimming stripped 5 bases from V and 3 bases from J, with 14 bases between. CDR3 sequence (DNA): TGTGCCAGCAGTCTGGACAGACACACCAATCAGCCCCAGCATTTT. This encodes CASSLDRHTNQPQHF. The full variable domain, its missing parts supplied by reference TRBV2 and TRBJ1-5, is EPEVTQTPSHQVTQMGQEVILRCVPISNHLYFYWYRQILGQKVEFLVSFYNNEISEKSEIFDDQFSVERPDGSNFTLKIRSTKLEDSAMYFCASSLDRHTNQPQHFGDGTRLSIL.

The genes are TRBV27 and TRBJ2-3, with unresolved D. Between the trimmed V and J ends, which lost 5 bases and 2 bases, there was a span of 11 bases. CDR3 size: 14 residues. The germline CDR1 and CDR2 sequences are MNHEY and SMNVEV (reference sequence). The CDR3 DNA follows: TGTGCCAGCAGTCCGCGGTTACCCACAGATACGCAGTATTTT. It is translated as CASSPRLPTDTQYF.

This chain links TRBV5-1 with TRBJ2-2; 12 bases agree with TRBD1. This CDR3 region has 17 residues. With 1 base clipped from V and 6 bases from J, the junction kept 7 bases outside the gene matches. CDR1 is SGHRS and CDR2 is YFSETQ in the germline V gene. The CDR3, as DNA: TGCGCCAGCAGCTTGAACTTCGGGACAGGGGGCTCCGGGGAGCTGTTTTTT. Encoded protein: CASSLNFGTGGSGELFF. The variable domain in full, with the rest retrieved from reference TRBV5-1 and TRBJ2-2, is KAGVTQTPRYLIKTRGQQVTLSCSPISGHRSVSWYQQTPGQGLQFLFEYFSETQRNKGNFPGRFSGRQFSNSRSEMNVSTLELGDSALYLCASSLNFGTGGSGELFFGEGSRLTVL.

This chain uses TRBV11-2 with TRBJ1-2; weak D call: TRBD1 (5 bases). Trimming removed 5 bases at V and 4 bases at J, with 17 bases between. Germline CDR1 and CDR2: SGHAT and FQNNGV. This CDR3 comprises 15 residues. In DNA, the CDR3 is TGTGCCAGCAGCCAGGCTGGGGAGGGGACCTATGGCTACACCTTC. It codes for CASSQAGEGTYGYTF.

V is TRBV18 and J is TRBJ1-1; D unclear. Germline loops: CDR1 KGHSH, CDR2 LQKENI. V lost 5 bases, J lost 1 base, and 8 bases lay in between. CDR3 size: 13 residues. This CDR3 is CASSTTENTEAFF. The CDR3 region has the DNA TGTGCCAGCTCAACCACAGAGAACACTGAAGCTTTCTTT.

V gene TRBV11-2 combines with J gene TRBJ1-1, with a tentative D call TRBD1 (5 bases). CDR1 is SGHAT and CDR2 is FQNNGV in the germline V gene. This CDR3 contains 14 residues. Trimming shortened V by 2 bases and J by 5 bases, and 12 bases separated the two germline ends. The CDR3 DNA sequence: TGTGCCAGCAGCTTAACCGAGAAGGGGACTGAAGCTTTCTTT. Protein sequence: CASSLTEKGTEAFF. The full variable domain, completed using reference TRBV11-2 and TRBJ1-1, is EAGVAQSPRYKIIEKRQSVAFWCNPISGHATLYWYQQILGQGPKLLIQFQNNGVVDDSQLPKDRFSAERLKGVDSTLKIQPAKLEDSAVYLCASSLTEKGTEAFFGQGTRLTVV.

CDR3 protein: CASTQRSGGAGEQFF. The CDR3 DNA follows: TGTGCCAGCACCCAGCGGAGCGGGGGGGCCGGTGAGCAGTTCTTC. The V gene is TRBV6-5, the J gene TRBJ2-1; TRBD2 matches at 10 bases. This CDR3 is built from 15 residues. V trimming: 7 bases; J trimming: 9 bases; junction bases outside the gene matches: 12. Per the germline V gene, CDR1 is MNHEY and CDR2 is SVGAGI.

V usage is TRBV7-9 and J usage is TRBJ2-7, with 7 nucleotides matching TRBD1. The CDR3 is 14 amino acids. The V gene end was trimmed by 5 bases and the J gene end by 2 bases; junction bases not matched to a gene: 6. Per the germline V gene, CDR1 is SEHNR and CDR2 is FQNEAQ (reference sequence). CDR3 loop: CASSDRDSTYEQYF. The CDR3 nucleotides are TGTGCCAGCAGCGACCGGGACAGTACCTACGAGCAGTACTTC.

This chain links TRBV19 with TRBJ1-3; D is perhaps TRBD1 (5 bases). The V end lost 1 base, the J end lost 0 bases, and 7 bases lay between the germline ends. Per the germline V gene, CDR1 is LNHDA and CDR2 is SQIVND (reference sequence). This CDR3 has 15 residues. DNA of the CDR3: TGTGCCAGTAGTATAGCCAGGGACTCTGGAAACACCATATATTTT. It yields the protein CASSIARDSGNTIYF.

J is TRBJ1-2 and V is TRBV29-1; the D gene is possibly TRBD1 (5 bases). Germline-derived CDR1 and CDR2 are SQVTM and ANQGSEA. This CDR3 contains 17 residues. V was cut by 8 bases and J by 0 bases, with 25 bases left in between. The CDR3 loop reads CSTNDPTAKPPNYGYTF. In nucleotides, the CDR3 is TGCAGCACCAATGACCCGACAGCCAAACCCCCTAACTATGGCTACACCTTC.